This T cell receptor beta chain was profiled in a study of blood T cell repertoires in COVID-19. Per the authors' pipeline: Using reference gene primer amplification, nucleated cell counts were estimated. Data came from immunoSEQ multiplex PCR; TCRdb stores just in-frame clones and leaves some out. V, J and clone size are those of that table, while D and trimming were read from the DNA. The sample shows a few hundred thousand clones, 70% to 90% of them seen only once. The study recruited people aged 18 to 89 years across approximately 23 US areas. Trimming cost V 1 base and J 5 bases, with 17 bases left between them. CDR3 length equals 15 residues. Germline values: CDR1 SQVTM, CDR2 ANQGSEA.

The sequence was obtained from a woman aged 45 to 65 who had been exposed to COVID-19. The sequenced sample consisted of PBMCs or T cells enriched from blood (not recorded which). The chain has TRBV29-1 and TRBJ1-2; D is unresolved. CDR3 sequence reads: CSVEAPGFRAYGYTF. The CDR3 DNA reads TGCAGCGTTGAAGCTCCGGGGTTTAGGGCGTATGGCTACACCTTC.